These 5 T cell receptor beta chains were all obtained from the same sample, sequenced in a study of shared clonotypes between healthy human individuals. Generated by immunoSEQ multiplex PCR, the TCRdb table keeps only in-frame clones and is missing some. The data show over a million clones, with more than 75% seen just once and approximately 0.5% held by the top ten. What was sequenced was memory CD4+ T cells from PBMCs. Regarding subset: CD45RA-negative fraction. The source of these receptors is a man between 18 and 29 years old in good health. Some clones in this sample may be carry-over from other donors' samples.

CDR3: CASSATGQSYEQYF. The CDR3 DNA is TGTGCCAGCAGTGCTACGGGACAATCCTACGAGCAGTACTTC. V gene TRBV28 combines with J gene TRBJ2-7; perhaps TRBD1 as D (6 bases). The CDR3 runs 14 residues. Between the trimmed V and J ends, which lost 5 bases and 1 base, there was a span of 12 bases. Germline CDR1 MDHEN, CDR2 SYDVKM.

The J gene is TRBJ2-6, the V gene TRBV5-3; D not resolved. TRBV5-3 is marked as an open reading frame, function uncertain. This CDR3 region has 15 residues. Trimming pared 8 bases from V and 4 bases from J, leaving 16 bases between. Here the CDR3 reads CASSQWPNGANVLTF. The CDR3 DNA sequence: TGTGCCAGCAGCCAGTGGCCAAACGGGGCCAACGTCCTGACTTTC.

On this clone itself: The same CDR3 is also encoded by other DNA sequences in this sample. V is TRBV5-1 and J is TRBJ1-1, with D hard to call. Germline V lookup: CDR1 SGHRS, CDR2 YFSETQ. Trimming stripped 0 bases from V and 8 bases from J, with 5 bases between. The CDR3 consists of 11 residues. For the CDR3, the DNA is TGCGCCAGCAGCTTGGAAGGGGAAGCTTTCTTT. It codes for CASSLEGEAFF.

The chain recombines TRBV15 with TRBJ2-1; 10 positions match TRBD2. CDR3 size: 14 residues. V was clipped by 4 bases and J by 6 bases; unmatched bases: 3. Germline V lookup: CDR1 LNHNV, CDR2 YYDKDF (reference sequence). CDR3 sequence reads: CATSKQREGNEQFF. CDR3 sequence (DNA): TGTGCCACCAGCAAACAGCGGGAGGGCAATGAGCAGTTCTTC.

This sequence joins TRBV10-3 and TRBJ1-1; TRBD1 aligns across 10 bases. The CDR3 runs 18 residues. Germline V gene sequence: CDR1 ENHRY, CDR2 SYGVKD. V was pared by 10 bases and J by 0 bases, with 17 bases of the junction left unmatched. The CDR3 protein is CATYNPTGGAGMNTEAFF. The CDR3 DNA is TGTGCCACATACAACCCGACAGGGGGCGCCGGGATGAACACTGAAGCTTTCTTT.